A single sample gave rise to the 14 T cell receptor beta chains below, sequenced in a study of blood T cell repertoires in COVID-19 (dated by TCRdb to the early 2020s). The library was prepared using the immunoSEQ multiplex PCR assay. TCRdb holds this immuneACCESS table with in-frame rearrangements only. Some clones are missing; in checked studies, unresolved V genes explain under half, and the rest has no known cause. The sample yields over 65,000 clones; roughly 90% were counted once. Together, the top ten hold 4.6% of the sample. Sequenced sample: peripheral blood. These receptors all stem from a man in his fifties with active COVID-19.

The DNA of the CDR3 is TGTGCCAGCAGCATCCCCAACAGTAATCTACTTGAAGCTTTCTTT. Translation: CASSIPNSNLLEAFF. The chain employs TRBV21-1 and TRBJ1-1; the D call in the table, TRBD1, was not verified against the DNA. TRBV21-1 is termed a pseudogene. The CDR3 extends over 15 amino acids.

This clone was seen a single time. The chain is built from TRBV5-4 and TRBJ2-7, with D maybe TRBD2 (5 bases). Trimming took off 4 bases at V and 2 bases at J, with 13 bases between the two ends. This CDR3 has 14 amino acids. The germline CDR1 and CDR2 sequences are SGHNT and YYREEE (reference sequence). The CDR3 DNA reads as TGTGCCAGCAGCCCGGACGGGGATGCCTACGAGCAGTACTTC. This translates into CASSPDGDAYEQYF.

The gene calls are TRBV5-4 and TRBJ2-1, with D tentatively TRBD1 (6 bases). The CDR3 is 15 amino acids. Germline V gives CDR1 SGHNT, CDR2 YYREEE (reference sequence). V was pared by 4 bases and J by 4 bases, with 15 bases between. CDR3 sequence reads: CASSPGWDMYNEQFF. The DNA of the CDR3 is TGTGCCAGCAGCCCCGGGTGGGACATGTACAATGAGCAGTTCTTC.

A few counts support this clone. The chain couples TRBV6-4 to TRBJ1-1, with 7 bases aligning to TRBD1. There are 14 residues in the CDR3. Germline values: CDR1 MRHNA, CDR2 SNTAGT. With V trimmed by 0 bases and J by 5 bases, 3 bases remained unmatched. The CDR3 protein is CASSDSNRGTEAFF. The CDR3 region has the DNA TGTGCCAGCAGTGACTCCAACAGGGGAACTGAAGCTTTCTTT.

This chain uses TRBV12-3 or TRBV12-4 with TRBJ1-4, with D possibly matching TRBD1 (6 bases). V lost 1 base and J 9 bases, leaving 9 bases between the germline ends. CDR3 length: 13 residues. The CDR3 is CASSLEGGKKLFF. The CDR3, as DNA: TGTGCCAGCAGTTTAGAGGGGGGGAAAAAACTGTTTTTT.

This chain links TRBV10-2 with TRBJ2-1, with a tentative D call TRBD1 (6 bases). Germline-derived CDR1 and CDR2 are WSHSY and SAAADI. The CDR3 contains 13 residues. Trimming cost V 8 bases and J 8 bases, with 16 bases left between them. CDR3 bases: TGCGCCAGCGCCCAGACAGGTTTAGATGAGCAGTTCTTC. Amino acid sequence: CASAQTGLDEQFF.

The chain uses TRBV29-1 and TRBJ2-3, with D possibly being TRBD2 (5 bases). V was clipped by 7 bases and J by 5 bases, with 22 bases between them. Germline loops: CDR1 SQVTM, CDR2 ANQGSEA. CDR3 length: 15 amino acids. The CDR3 here is CSAGAFVLAGDTQYF. CDR3 nucleotide sequence: TGCAGCGCCGGCGCGTTTGTTCTGGCGGGAGATACGCAGTATTTT.

This clone was recorded a few times. The chain couples TRBV29-1 to TRBJ2-3; a possible D gene is TRBD1 (7 bases). The germline V gene has CDR1 SQVTM and CDR2 ANQGSEA. CDR3 length: 15 residues. With 2 bases removed from V and 1 base from J, the gap between germline ends came to 13 bases. CDR3: CSVERSGGRTDTQYF. CDR3 DNA sequence: TGCAGCGTTGAACGGTCAGGGGGGCGCACAGATACGCAGTATTTT.

This chain connects TRBV18 to TRBJ1-4, with D unclear. There are 13 residues in the CDR3. The V end was cut by 3 bases, the J end by 5 bases, with 7 bases between. The germline V gene encodes CDR1 KGHSH and CDR2 LQKENI. In DNA form, the CDR3 reads TGTGCCAGCTCACCTGACTTGAATGAAAAACTGTTTTTT. It specifies CASSPDLNEKLFF.

V usage is TRBV7-3 and J usage is TRBJ2-5; 7 nucleotides align to TRBD2. The J segment lost 0 bases and the V segment lost 2 bases, leaving 6 bases of the junction unmatched. The CDR3 spans 16 residues. The germline V gene encodes CDR1 SGHTA and CDR2 FQGTGA. CDR3 in amino acids: CASSLWASGNQETQYF. In DNA form, the CDR3 reads TGTGCCAGCAGCTTATGGGCTAGCGGAAACCAAGAGACCCAGTACTTC.

The V and J genes are TRBV6-5 and TRBJ2-7; D might be TRBD2 (5 bases). CDR3 size: 14 residues. V lost 8 bases to trimming and J lost 2 bases, with 16 bases between them. From germline, CDR1 is MNHEY and CDR2 SVGAGI. The chain's CDR3 is CASRRTDYPYEQYF. The CDR3, as DNA: TGTGCCAGCCGGAGAACAGACTACCCCTACGAGCAGTACTTC.

The chain is built from TRBV11-2 and TRBJ2-1; D possibly corresponds to TRBD2 (5 bases). The CDR3 is made up of 18 amino acids. The germline V gene has CDR1 SGHAT and CDR2 FQNNGV. The germline V and J ends were trimmed by 1 base and 4 bases, with 20 bases remaining between them. This CDR3 is CASSLASVLAQRYNEQFF. In DNA, the CDR3 is TGTGCCAGCAGCTTAGCATCAGTTCTAGCACAGAGATACAATGAGCAGTTCTTC.

CDR3 bases: TGTGCCAGCAGCTCCCCAGCGGGGGGGCGGGGTGAGCAGTTCTTC. Translation: CASSSPAGGRGEQFF. The chain employs TRBV5-5 and TRBJ2-1; 10 bases are a match to TRBD2. The trim removed 3 bases at V and 9 bases at J, leaving 9 bases unmatched. Germline V gives CDR1 SGHKS, CDR2 YYEKEE (reference sequence). The CDR3 covers 15 residues.

The chain joins TRBV7-3 to TRBJ2-4, with TRBD1 matching over 9 bases. CDR1 SGHTA and CDR2 FQGTGA come from the germline V gene. With V trimmed by 5 bases and J by 15 bases, 11 bases remained unmatched. This CDR3 is built from 13 residues. The DNA of the CDR3 is TGTGCCAGCAGCCCAACCGGGGACAGGGTTCCGTACTTC. It specifies CASSPTGDRVPYF. Supplemented by reference TRBV7-3 and TRBJ2-4, the full variable domain reads GAGVSQTPSNKVTEKGKYVELRCDPISGHTALYWYRQSLGQGPEFLIYFQGTGAADDSGLPNDRFFAVRPEGSVSTLKIQRTERGDSAVYLCASSPTGDRVPYFGAGTRLSVL.